The entry below gives a single T cell receptor (beta chain) sequence along with its context. Its antigen is undetermined. A much larger clonotype is one base distant, so this may be a read error. It was across several immunoSEQ plates that each subset's genomic DNA was evenly split. How the authors handled the data: Owing to the provision of junction-only sequences devoid of quality scores by immunoSEQ, filtering differed. The repertoire was sequenced with immunoSEQ multiplex PCR; TCRdb's copy has only in-frame clones and lacks some. V and J calls and clone size are copied from that table; D and trimming were computed from the DNA. The table has approximately 1,000,000 clones, more than 75% seen once. This sample was included in a study of shared clonotypes between healthy human individuals. Germline CDR1 LGHNA, CDR2 YNFKEQ. CDR3 length: 15 residues. Notes on the study in general: Generally, naive subsets (rather than memory subsets) showed larger estimated richness.

This TCR derives from a man between 18 and 35 years old in good health. Some clones in this sample may be carry-over from other donors' samples. Sequenced: memory CD4+ T cells from PBMCs. Subset specified: CD45RA-negative fraction. The V gene is TRBV4-2, the J gene TRBJ2-1; D not resolved. The chain's CDR3 is CTSSLEDSRYNEQFF. For the CDR3, the DNA is TGTACCAGCAGCCTCGAAGACTCCCGCTACAATGAGCAGTTCTTC.